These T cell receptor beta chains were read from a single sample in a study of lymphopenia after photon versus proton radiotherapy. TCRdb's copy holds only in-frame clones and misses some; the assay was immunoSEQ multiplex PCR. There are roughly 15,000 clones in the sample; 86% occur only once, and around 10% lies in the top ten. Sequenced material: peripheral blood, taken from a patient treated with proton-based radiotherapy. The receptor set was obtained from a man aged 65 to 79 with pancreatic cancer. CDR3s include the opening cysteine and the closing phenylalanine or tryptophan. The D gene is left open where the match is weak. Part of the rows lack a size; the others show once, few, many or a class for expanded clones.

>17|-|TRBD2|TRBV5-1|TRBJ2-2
TGCGCCAGCAGCTCCGGACTAGCGGGAGGTGGGACCGGGGAGCTGTTTTTT
CASSSGLAGGGTGELFF
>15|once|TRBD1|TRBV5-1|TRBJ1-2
TGCGCCAGCAGCCCGCTTGGGCAGGGGGCCGGTGGCTACACCTTC
CASSPLGQGAGGYTF
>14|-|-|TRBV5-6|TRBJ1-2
TGTGCCAGCAGCTTGAACAGTTATAACTATGGCTACACCTTC
CASSLNSYNYGYTF
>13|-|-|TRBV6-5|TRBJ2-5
TGTGCCACCGGTGAGCTTATCCAAGAGACCCAGTACTTC
CATGELIQETQYF
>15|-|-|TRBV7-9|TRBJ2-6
TGTGCCAGCAGCTTAAGGAGCTCTGGGGCCAACGTCCTGACTTTC
CASSLRSSGANVLTF
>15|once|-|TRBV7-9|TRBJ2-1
TGTGCCAGCAGCGCCGGAATGAGCTCCTACAATGAGCAGTTCTTC
CASSAGMSSYNEQFF
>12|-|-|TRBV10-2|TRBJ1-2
TGCGCCAGCAGTGTAGGCAGCTATGGCTACACCTTC
CASSVGSYGYTF
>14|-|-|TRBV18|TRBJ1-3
TGTGCCAGCTCACCGGACAACTCTGGAAACACCATATATTTT
CASSPDNSGNTIYF
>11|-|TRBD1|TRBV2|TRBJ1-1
TGTGCCAGCGACAGGGACACTGAAGCTTTCTTT
CASDRDTEAFF
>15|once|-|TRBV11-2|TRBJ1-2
TGTGCCAGCACCCCTCTTCGGGGGCGAAGCTATGGCTACACCTTC
CASTPLRGRSYGYTF
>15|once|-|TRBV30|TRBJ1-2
TGTGCCTGGAGTGTACAGTTGGGGGTGAACTATGGCTACACCTTC
CAWSVQLGVNYGYTF